The source of this TCR beta chain is a study of blood T cell repertoires in COVID-19. Overall study context: Donors in the United States, Italy and Spain gave samples during acute or convalescent COVID-19. The cDNA or gDNA used as material had been derived from T cells, B-cell-depleted T cells, or PBMCs.

Seattle patients were enrolled while actively infected and followed longitudinally. As processed by the authors: Reference gene primer amplification yielded estimated nucleated cell counts. The repertoire was sequenced with immunoSEQ multiplex PCR; TCRdb's copy has only in-frame clones and lacks some. That table is the source of V, J and clone size, and D and trimming were worked out from the DNA. The table lists some 180,000 clones, roughly three quarters of them singletons. The clonotype comes from a woman aged 40 to 50 with COVID-19, enrolled during active disease. The sample consisted of peripheral blood.

CDR3 DNA sequence: TGTGCCAGCAGCCGCACTAGCGACCCAGATACGCAGTATTTT. Translating gives CASSRTSDPDTQYF. The chain has TRBV6-2 or TRBV6-3 and TRBJ2-3; 7 bases line up with TRBD2. This CDR3 spans 14 amino acids. J was trimmed by 4 bases and V by 6 bases; bases with no gene match: 7. Germline V CDR1 and CDR2: MNHEY, SVGEGT.